This entry describes one T cell receptor (beta chain). V lost 5 bases, J lost 5 bases, and 9 bases lay in between. The CDR3 is 13 residues long. Germline lookup yields CDR1 MNHNY and CDR2 SVGAGI (reference sequence). The authors' processing: Amplifying reference gene primers gave estimates of nucleated cell counts. Clones were sequenced by immunoSEQ multiplex PCR, and TCRdb holds only the in-frame ones, with some missing. That table gives V, J and clone size, and the DNA gave D and trimming. Of roughly 74,000 clones listed, 88% are singletons. These data belong to a study of blood T cell repertoires in COVID-19. As for the study in general: Sites in the United States, Italy and Spain provided acute and convalescent COVID-19 samples. Nucleic acid was either cDNA or gDNA, and it came from T cells, B-cell-depleted T cells, or PBMCs.

The source of this sequence is a woman of 80 years or more with active or convalescent COVID-19. This sequence joins TRBV6-6 and TRBJ2-2; D gene unclear. Specimen: peripheral blood. CDR3 loop: CASSREETGELFF. CDR3 sequence (DNA): TGTGCCAGCAGTCGCGAGGAGACCGGGGAGCTGTTTTTT.